One sample yielded the 17 T cell receptor beta chains listed below, sequenced in a study of shared clonotypes between healthy human individuals (TCRdb year 2020). The library was made by the immunoSEQ multiplex PCR assay. The table comes from immuneACCESS by way of TCRdb, which keeps in-frame sequences with V and J called. Part of the clones is missing from these tables; in studies checked, under half for an unresolved V gene and the rest for unknown reasons. This sample holds some 530,000 clones; more than 65% were observed only once. In total, the top ten clones hold approximately 12% of the sample. The sample consisted of PBMCs. These receptors were taken from a woman between 40 and 55 years old in good health. Some clones in this sample may be carry-over from other donors' samples.

Many counts were recorded for this clone. The chain combines TRBV18 with TRBJ2-7, with 8 bases lining up with TRBD2. Trimming cost V 3 bases and J 0 bases; bases outside gene matches: 19. The CDR3 is 20 amino acids. The germline V gene has CDR1 KGHSH and CDR2 LQKENI. CDR3 coding DNA: TGTGCCAGCTCACCCCGTAACAGCGGGAGCCTCGGTCGAAGCTCCTACGAGCAGTACTTC. Protein product: CASSPRNSGSLGRSSYEQYF.

This chain connects TRBV14 to TRBJ2-7, with D tentatively TRBD2 (5 bases). This CDR3 has 13 amino acids. Germline values: CDR1 SGHDN, CDR2 FVKESK. The V end was cut by 5 bases, the J end by 4 bases, with 12 bases between. The DNA for the CDR3 is TGTGCCAGCAGCAGCTGGAGGAGGTACGAGCAGTACTTC. Amino acid sequence: CASSSWRRYEQYF.

The J gene is TRBJ2-1, the V gene TRBV29-1; 7 nucleotides line up with TRBD2. This CDR3 has 14 amino acids. The V gene end was trimmed by 6 bases and the J gene end by 2 bases; junction bases not matched to a gene: 7. In germline, CDR1 is SQVTM, CDR2 ANQGSEA. DNA of the CDR3: TGCAGCGTAGCTCTAGCGGCGACCTACAATGAGCAGTTCTTC. Translation: CSVALAATYNEQFF.

As regards this clone: Given a much more abundant clone one base away, this may be a read error. The chain combines TRBV9 with TRBJ1-5, with 9 bases lining up with TRBD1. Unmatched junction bases numbered 6, after V lost 3 bases and J lost 5 bases. The CDR3 has 15 amino acids. CDR1 is SGDLS, CDR2 YYNGEE, per germline. In DNA, the CDR3 is TGTGCCAGCAGCGCAACCTGGACAGGGGATCAGCCCCAGCATTTT. It yields the protein CASSATWTGDQPQHF.

This chain uses TRBV29-1 with TRBJ2-7; TRBD1 agrees at 8 bases. Trimming took 6 bases from V and 6 from J; bases not matched to a gene: 7. This CDR3 region has 12 residues. CDR1 and CDR2 (germline): SQVTM, ANQGSEA. The CDR3 sequence is CSVGTGEVEQYF. DNA for the CDR3: TGCAGCGTCGGGACAGGAGAAGTCGAGCAGTACTTC.

The J gene is TRBJ2-7, the V gene TRBV7-3, with 12 bases lining up with TRBD2. With 5 bases clipped from V and 1 base from J, the junction kept 3 bases outside the gene matches. Germline V gene data show CDR1 as SGHTA and CDR2 as FQGTGA. CDR3 length: 15 amino acids. The CDR3 spells CASSLTSGRSYEQYF. As DNA, the CDR3 is TGTGCCAGCAGCCTCACTAGCGGGAGGTCCTACGAGCAGTACTTC.

This clone has only one observation. The chain carries TRBV6-5 and TRBJ2-3; the D gene is possibly TRBD1 (5 bases). The CDR3 consists of 13 residues. Looked up from germline, CDR1 is MNHEY and CDR2 is SVGAGI. Trimming removed 6 bases from V and 1 base from J, with 8 bases in between. In DNA form, the CDR3 reads TGTGCCAGCAGGGGGCCTGGCACAGATACGCAGTATTTT. Protein product: CASRGPGTDTQYF.

The chain combines TRBV5-1 with TRBJ1-2; D is ambiguous. The CDR3 has 13 amino acids. CDR1 and CDR2 from the germline V gene are SGHRS and YFSETQ. Trimming cost V 5 bases and J 5 bases, with 13 bases left between them. The CDR3 region has the DNA TGCGCCAGCAGATCACAAGGGAGGTATGGCTACACCTTC. As protein: CASRSQGRYGYTF.

Notes on this clone: A much more abundant neighbour one base away suggests this may be a read error. V gene TRBV11-3 combines with J gene TRBJ2-1; D might be TRBD1 or TRBD2, each matching 5 bases. Germline V CDR1 and CDR2: SGHNT, YENEEA. Trimming stripped 1 base from V and 0 bases from J, with 7 bases between. The CDR3 has 15 residues. Written as DNA, the CDR3 is TGTGCCAGCAGCTTAGGGGGGAACTCCTACAATGAGCAGTTCTTC. Its translation is CASSLGGNSYNEQFF.

This clone appeared a single time. A read error is likely here: a far larger clone is one base away. At the DNA level, this CDR3 is encoded by other sequences in the same sample as well. CDR3 residues: CASSSGQGYEKLFF. CDR3 nucleotide sequence: TGTGCCAGCAGCTCAGGACAGGGATATGAGAAACTGTTTTTT. V gene TRBV5-4 combines with J gene TRBJ1-4; 8 bases line up with TRBD1. There are 14 residues in the CDR3. Looked up from germline, CDR1 is SGHNT and CDR2 is YYREEE (reference sequence).

This chain connects TRBV19 to TRBJ1-2; no clear D gene. The V gene lost 3 bases and the J gene lost 6 bases, with 23 bases spanning the gap. The CDR3 is made up of 17 amino acids. The germline CDR1 and CDR2 sequences are LNHDA and SQIVND (reference sequence). CDR3 region: CASSIGFRGAERDGYTF. Written as DNA, the CDR3 is TGTGCCAGTAGTATCGGATTTCGAGGAGCTGAAAGGGATGGCTACACCTTC.

This rearrangement joins TRBV28 to TRBJ2-2, with D possibly matching TRBD2 (7 bases). Trimming shortened V by 4 bases and J by 5 bases, and 11 bases separated the two germline ends. CDR3 length: 14 amino acids. The germline CDR1 and CDR2 sequences are MDHEN and SYDVKM. The CDR3 nucleotides are TGTGCCAGCAGTTGGACAGCGGGGACCGGGGAGCTGTTTTTT. It encodes CASSWTAGTGELFF.

The V and J genes are TRBV9 and TRBJ2-3; 14 nucleotides line up with TRBD2. The CDR3 extends over 18 amino acids. Germline V gives CDR1 SGDLS, CDR2 YYNGEE. V trimming: 1 base; J trimming: 3 bases; junction bases outside the gene matches: 7. The CDR3 DNA reads as TGTGCCAGCAGCGTATTTGGGACTAGCGGGAGTAGTACAGATACGCAGTATTTT. Its translation: CASSVFGTSGSSTDTQYF.

This chain connects TRBV7-8 to TRBJ1-4; unclear D gene. The CDR3 has 15 residues. Germline loops: CDR1 SGHVS, CDR2 FQNEAQ. V was pared by 6 bases and J by 0 bases, with 11 bases between. CDR3 DNA sequence: TGTGCCAGCAGAGCACACCCATCAACTAATGAAAAACTGTTTTTT. Its translation is CASRAHPSTNEKLFF.

This clone was counted a few times. The chain is built from TRBV7-3 and TRBJ2-7, with D possibly TRBD1 on 7 matching bases. CDR3 length: 15 amino acids. Looked up from germline, CDR1 is SGHTA and CDR2 is FQGTGA. Trimming removed 5 bases at V and 4 bases at J, with 18 bases between. The CDR3 loop reads CASSLNPTGRYEQYF. Written as DNA, the CDR3 is TGTGCCAGCAGCCTCAACCCGACAGGGAGGTACGAGCAGTACTTC.

This chain joins TRBV2 and TRBJ2-1; a weak D match, TRBD2 (6 bases). Per the germline V gene, CDR1 is SNHLY and CDR2 is FYNNEI. The CDR3 runs to 15 residues. Trimming removed 6 bases from V and 4 bases from J, with 16 bases in between. The CDR3 protein is CASRARGPIYNEQFF. In DNA form, the CDR3 reads TGTGCCAGCAGGGCGCGGGGCCCGATATACAATGAGCAGTTCTTC.

Concerning this clone: It differs at one base from a far larger clone, so likely a read error. The chain couples TRBV6-1 to TRBJ2-5, with 9 positions matching TRBD1. The V and J ends lost 8 bases and 8 bases, in that order; junction bases with no gene match: 9. CDR1 is MNHNS and CDR2 is SASEGT in the germline V gene. This CDR3 comprises 13 residues. Written as DNA, the CDR3 is TGTGCCAGCCTCACAGGGGGCGCGGATACCCAGTACTTC. Its protein product is CASLTGGADTQYF.